The 27 T cell receptor beta chains listed next were all sequenced from one sample in a study of Tregs in tolerant kidney transplant recipients. Antigens for these TCRs are unknown. TCRdb keeps only in-frame clones here, not all; method: immunoSEQ multiplex PCR. The sample has approximately 8,600 clones, approximately 46% seen once; the top ten hold 5% to 5.5%. Sequencing was performed on CD4+ T cells from blood cultured with allogeneic cells. The receptors derive from a human donor in good health.

CDR3 bases: TGTGCCATCAGTGGCCGACAGGGGTCCGGGGAGCTGTTTTTT. Encoded protein: CAISGRQGSGELFF. V and J are TRBV10-3 and TRBJ2-2; 8 positions match TRBD1. V was clipped by 4 bases and J by 6 bases; unmatched bases: 4. The V gene's germline CDR1 is ENHRY and CDR2 SYGVKD. The CDR3 loop spans 14 amino acids.

In the case of this clone: The sample carries other DNA sequences with the same CDR3. The chain joins TRBV5-1 to TRBJ2-3; 13 nucleotides agree with TRBD2. V lost 4 bases and J lost 4; bases outside the gene matches: 12. This CDR3 has 18 residues. The V gene's germline CDR1 is SGHRS and CDR2 YFSETQ. CDR3 protein: CASSTGLAGATVADTQYF. DNA for the CDR3: TGCGCCAGCAGCACCGGACTAGCGGGGGCCACGGTGGCAGATACGCAGTATTTT.

This clone is medium-sized by share. This chain connects TRBV20-1 to TRBJ2-7, with TRBD2 identical over 9 bases. The CDR3 covers 11 residues. Germline CDR1 reads DFQATT; CDR2 reads SNEGSKA (reference sequence). CDR3 coding DNA: TGCAGCTGCGGGGGGGTAAGCGAGCAGTACTTC. It specifies CSCGGVSEQYF.

By sample share, this clone is medium-sized. This rearrangement joins TRBV6-5 to TRBJ1-1; TRBD1 matches 7 bases. The V and J ends lost 6 bases and 3 bases, in that order; junction bases with no gene match: 4. The CDR3 spans 13 residues. The V gene's germline CDR1 is MNHEY and CDR2 SVGAGI. DNA of the CDR3: TGTGCCAGCAGCCGCACAGGGGACACTGAAGCTTTCTTT. Translated, it gives CASSRTGDTEAFF.

This chain connects TRBV5-1 to TRBJ2-2; TRBD1 agrees at 7 bases. The junction had 6 bases not matched to a gene; V was cut back by 4 bases and J by 0 bases. The CDR3 contains 16 residues. Germline-derived CDR1 and CDR2 are SGHRS and YFSETQ. CDR3 protein: CASSPSGQPNTGELFF. In nucleotides, the CDR3 is TGCGCCAGCAGCCCCTCGGGACAGCCGAACACCGGGGAGCTGTTTTTT. Variable domain in full (rest from reference TRBV5-1 and TRBJ2-2): KAGVTQTPRYLIKTRGQQVTLSCSPISGHRSVSWYQQTPGQGLQFLFEYFSETQRNKGNFPGRFSGRQFSNSRSEMNVSTLELGDSALYLCASSPSGQPNTGELFFGEGSRLTVL.

The chain joins TRBV11-2 to TRBJ2-1; 11 nucleotides agree with TRBD2. CDR1 is SGHAT, CDR2 FQNNGV, per germline. The CDR3 length is 18 residues. Germline trimming cut 2 bases from V and 0 bases from J; bases unmatched to any gene: 6. The CDR3 DNA reads TGTGCCAGCAGCTTACGACTAGCGGGAAGTAACTCCTACAATGAGCAGTTCTTC. Protein sequence: CASSLRLAGSNSYNEQFF.

The rearrangement uses TRBV4-2 and TRBJ2-3; D may be TRBD1 (5 bases). Germline V gives CDR1 LGHNA, CDR2 YNFKEQ. The CDR3 length is 16 residues. V lost 7 bases and J lost 5, with 22 bases in between. CDR3 region: CASTSRGLHGEDTQYF. DNA for the CDR3: TGTGCCAGCACGTCAAGGGGCCTTCACGGAGAAGATACGCAGTATTTT.

This clone was counted only a few times. The V and J genes are TRBV6-9 and TRBJ1-1, with 8 bases lining up with TRBD1. There are 15 residues in the CDR3. After removal of 5 bases from V and 6 bases from J, the junction contained 11 bases not matched to a gene. Per germline, CDR1 MNHGY and CDR2 SVAAGI. Here the CDR3 reads CASSGDRTGRPEAFF. DNA for the CDR3: TGTGCCAGCAGTGGAGACCGGACAGGGAGGCCTGAAGCTTTCTTT.

The chain links TRBV5-8 to TRBJ2-5, with D maybe TRBD1 (6 bases). Trimming stripped 0 bases from V and 7 bases from J, with 13 bases between. Germline V CDR1 and CDR2: SGHTS, YDEGEE. This CDR3 contains 14 residues. The CDR3, as DNA: TGTGCCAGCAGCTTGGGGCAGGGGTTTGGGACCCAGTACTTC. It translates to CASSLGQGFGTQYF. Supplemented by reference TRBV5-8 and TRBJ2-5, the full variable domain reads EAGVTQSPTHLIKTRGQQATLRCSPISGHTSVYWYQQALGLGLQFLLWYDEGEERNRGNFPPRFSGRQFPNYSSELNVNALELEDSALYLCASSLGQGFGTQYFGPGTRLLVL.

This clone turned up a few times. The rearrangement joins TRBV11-1 to TRBJ2-3; TRBD2 matches at 7 bases. After removal of 1 base from V and 2 bases from J, the junction contained 3 bases not matched to a gene. Germline V gene data show CDR1 as SGHAT and CDR2 as FQDESV (reference sequence). This CDR3 has 15 amino acids. The DNA of the CDR3 is TGTGCCAGCAGCTTAGGGGCGGGAGTCACAGATACGCAGTATTTT. Its protein product is CASSLGAGVTDTQYF.

The chain employs TRBV19 and TRBJ1-4; the D gene is possibly TRBD1 (6 bases). CDR1 is LNHDA, CDR2 SQIVND, per germline (reference sequence). Trimming shortened V by 6 bases and J by 8 bases, and 19 bases separated the two germline ends. The CDR3 has 15 amino acids. CDR3 in DNA: TGTGCCAGTAGCGAGGGGGAGGTTAGGGCCGAAAAACTGTTTTTT. Protein: CASSEGEVRAEKLFF.

The V and J genes are TRBV6-5 and TRBJ2-4, with a tentative D call TRBD2 (6 bases). The CDR3 length is 13 residues. V gave up 9 bases and J gave up 8 bases, with 17 bases separating them. Germline CDR1 is MNHEY and CDR2 is SVGAGI. Written as DNA, the CDR3 is TGTGCCAGTGCGCGGGACCGCTCGCACATTCAGTACTTC. Translated, it gives CASARDRSHIQYF.

This chain links TRBV6-6 with TRBJ1-1; D is possibly TRBD1 (5 bases). Germline V CDR1 and CDR2: MNHNY, SVGAGI (reference sequence). The CDR3 spans 13 residues. The ends were cut back, 5 bases at V and 10 bases at J, with 17 bases in the middle. In DNA form, the CDR3 reads TGTGCCAGCAGTCCCGCGGGGCAGCGGGCAGCTTTCTTT. It translates to CASSPAGQRAAFF.

A few counts support this clone. The chain combines TRBV5-8 with TRBJ2-3, with 7 bases that match TRBD2. The germline gives CDR1 SGHTS, CDR2 YDEGEE. V dropped 6 bases and J dropped 1; count of bases not matched to a gene: 11. The CDR3 has 16 amino acids. This CDR3 reads CASTMGRGGGTDTQYF. The CDR3 DNA follows: TGTGCCAGCACCATGGGAAGGGGAGGGGGCACAGATACGCAGTATTTT. The complete variable domain, with remaining parts taken from reference TRBV5-8 and TRBJ2-3, reads EAGVTQSPTHLIKTRGQQATLRCSPISGHTSVYWYQQALGLGLQFLLWYDEGEERNRGNFPPRFSGRQFPNYSSELNVNALELEDSALYLCASTMGRGGGTDTQYFGPGTRLTVL.

This clone is medium-sized by share. V and J are TRBV4-3 and TRBJ2-4, with 13 nucleotides matching TRBD2. CDR1 and CDR2 (germline): LGHNA, YSLEER. The CDR3 covers 17 residues. J was trimmed by 7 bases and V by 0 bases; bases with no gene match: 6. The CDR3 region is CASSQDWTSGSWNIQYF. The CDR3 region has the DNA TGCGCCAGCAGCCAAGATTGGACTAGCGGGAGTTGGAACATTCAGTACTTC.

In its sample, this clone is medium-sized. Other DNA sequences in the sample encode the same CDR3. The rearrangement joins TRBV6-5 to TRBJ1-2, with 7 bases aligning to TRBD1. Germline V gene lookup returns CDR1 MNHEY and CDR2 SVGAGI. The CDR3 extends over 13 amino acids. V shed 6 bases, J shed 3 bases, and the junction held 4 bases outside the gene matches. The CDR3 coding sequence is TGTGCCAGCAGCCGAGACAGGGACTATGGCTACACCTTC. Translation gives CASSRDRDYGYTF.

This clone was picked up one time. The V gene is TRBV7-9, the J gene TRBJ1-2, with D uncertain. Germline V gene lookup returns CDR1 SEHNR and CDR2 FQNEAQ (reference sequence). V was cut by 3 bases and J by 5 bases, with 13 bases left in between. The CDR3 covers 14 residues. CDR3 sequence reads: CASSFRPGGYGYTF. In DNA form, the CDR3 reads TGTGCCAGCAGCTTTCGCCCAGGAGGATATGGCTACACCTTC.

This clone was picked up many times. The rearrangement links TRBV11-2 to TRBJ2-3; D is possibly TRBD1 (6 bases). The CDR3 covers 14 residues. Germline lookup yields CDR1 SGHAT and CDR2 FQNNGV. V was clipped by 5 bases and J by 5 bases, with 14 bases between them. CDR3 DNA sequence: TGTGCCAGCAGCATCGGGACACATGGAGATACGCAGTATTTT. Residues: CASSIGTHGDTQYF.

By share of the sample, this clone is medium-sized. V and J are TRBV7-3 and TRBJ2-2, with 11 bases aligning to TRBD1. From germline, CDR1 is SGHTA and CDR2 FQGTGA. The ends lost 5 bases at V and 6 bases at J; junction bases unmatched: 5. The CDR3 runs to 15 residues. CDR3 region: CASSPLGQGAGELFF. In nucleotides, the CDR3 is TGTGCCAGCAGCCCCCTGGGACAGGGGGCCGGGGAGCTGTTTTTT. The full variable domain, rest sourced from reference TRBV7-3 and TRBJ2-2, is GAGVSQTPSNKVTEKGKYVELRCDPISGHTALYWYRQSLGQGPEFLIYFQGTGAADDSGLPNDRFFAVRPEGSVSTLKIQRTERGDSAVYLCASSPLGQGAGELFFGEGSRLTVL.

This clone appeared many times. V usage is TRBV2 and J usage is TRBJ2-4; no reliable D call. CDR1 and CDR2 from the germline V gene are SNHLY and FYNNEI. The V end was cut by 7 bases, the J end by 0 bases, with 16 bases between. The CDR3 is 16 residues long. The CDR3 sequence is CASTRSLVLAKNIQYF. The CDR3 DNA reads as TGTGCCAGCACCCGAAGCCTGGTACTAGCCAAAAACATTCAGTACTTC.

Relative to its sample, this clone is medium-sized (0.01 to 0.1%). The chain couples TRBV10-3 to TRBJ2-1; 8 positions agree with TRBD1. The CDR3 extends over 16 amino acids. Trimming at V came to 1 base and at J to 7 bases, leaving 9 bases not matched to a gene. The germline gives CDR1 ENHRY, CDR2 SYGVKD. The CDR3 is CAISELTGARWNEQFF. In nucleotides, the CDR3 is TGTGCCATCAGTGAGTTGACAGGGGCCAGGTGGAATGAGCAGTTCTTC.

This clone occurred a few times. The rearrangement uses TRBV18 and TRBJ1-2, with TRBD1 matching over 9 bases. CDR1 and CDR2 (germline): KGHSH, LQKENI. The J segment lost 4 bases and the V segment lost 6 bases, leaving 6 bases of the junction unmatched. The CDR3 has 14 amino acids. In DNA form, the CDR3 reads TGTGCCAGCTCTCCCGGGACAGGGACCTATGGCTACACCTTC. It encodes CASSPGTGTYGYTF. The full variable domain, its missing parts supplied by reference TRBV18 and TRBJ1-2, is NAGVMQNPRHLVRRRGQEARLRCSPMKGHSHVYWYRQLPEEGLKFMVYLQKENIIDESGMPKERFSAEFPKEGPSILRIQQVVRGDSAAYFCASSPGTGTYGYTFGSGTRLTVV.

V is TRBV15 and J is TRBJ2-7; D uncertain. The germline V and J ends were trimmed by 0 bases and 7 bases, with 10 bases remaining between them. The germline V gene has CDR1 LNHNV and CDR2 YYDKDF (reference sequence). The CDR3 loop spans 13 amino acids. As DNA, the CDR3 is TGTGCCACCAGCAGAGAGAGGAAGACAGAGCAGTACTTC. Translating it yields CATSRERKTEQYF.

This clone has at least ten counts. The rearrangement uses TRBV27 and TRBJ1-2; the D is unclear. The CDR3 is made up of 12 amino acids. The germline V gene has CDR1 MNHEY and CDR2 SMNVEV (reference sequence). V dropped 6 bases and J dropped 2 bases, with 7 bases sitting between them. The chain's CDR3 is CASRGQNYGYTF. CDR3 nucleotide sequence: TGTGCCAGCAGAGGGCAAAACTATGGCTACACCTTC.

The chain uses TRBV9 and TRBJ2-7, with no clear D. CDR1 and CDR2 (germline): SGDLS, YYNGEE. The CDR3 totals 9 residues. The germline V and J ends were trimmed by 5 bases and 12 bases, with 9 bases remaining between them. DNA for the CDR3: TGTGCCAGCAGTTTCACGGGGTACTTC. Amino acid sequence: CASSFTGYF.

This clone was observed a handful of times. The J gene is TRBJ1-2, the V gene TRBV6-5; D may be TRBD1 (5 bases). This CDR3 is 11 amino acids long. Trimming shortened V by 5 bases and J by 8 bases, and 9 bases separated the two germline ends. CDR1 and CDR2 (germline): MNHEY, SVGAGI. CDR3 in amino acids: CASSRGGGYTF. CDR3 DNA sequence: TGTGCCAGCAGTAGGGGTGGGGGCTACACCTTC.

The chain links TRBV6-5 to TRBJ1-2, with D perhaps matching TRBD1 (5 bases). The ends were cut back, 5 bases at V and 8 bases at J, with 15 bases in the middle. CDR1 and CDR2 from the germline V gene are MNHEY and SVGAGI. There are 13 residues in the CDR3. In DNA, the CDR3 is TGTGCCAGCAGTGAGGAGGGAAGGGGAGGCTACACCTTC. As protein: CASSEEGRGGYTF.